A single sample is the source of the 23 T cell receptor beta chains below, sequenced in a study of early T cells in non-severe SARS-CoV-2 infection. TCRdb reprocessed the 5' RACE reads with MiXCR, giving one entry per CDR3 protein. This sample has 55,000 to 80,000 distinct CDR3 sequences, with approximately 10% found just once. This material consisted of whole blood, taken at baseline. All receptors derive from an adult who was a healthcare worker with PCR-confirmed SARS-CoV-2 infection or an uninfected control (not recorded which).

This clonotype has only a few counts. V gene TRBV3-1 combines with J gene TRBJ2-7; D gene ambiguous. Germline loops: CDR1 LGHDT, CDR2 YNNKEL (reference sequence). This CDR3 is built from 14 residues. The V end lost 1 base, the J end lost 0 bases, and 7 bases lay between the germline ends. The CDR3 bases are TGTGCCAGCAGCCAAGGGCCTACCTCCTACGAGCAGTACTTC. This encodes CASSQGPTSYEQYF.

The CDR3 coding sequence is TGTGCCAGCAGCAACGGGGGTAACACTGAAGCTTTCTTT. The encoded protein is CASSNGGNTEAFF. The chain carries TRBV3-1 and TRBJ1-1; possibly TRBD1 for D (5 bases). With 5 bases removed from V and 2 bases from J, the gap between germline ends came to 9 bases. The germline V gene has CDR1 LGHDT and CDR2 YNNKEL (reference sequence). This CDR3 is built from 13 residues.

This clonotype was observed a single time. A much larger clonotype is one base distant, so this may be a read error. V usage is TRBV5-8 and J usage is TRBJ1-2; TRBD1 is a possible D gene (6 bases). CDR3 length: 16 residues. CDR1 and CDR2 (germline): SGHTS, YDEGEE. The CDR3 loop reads CSSSLRRGQPNYGYTF. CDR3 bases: TGTTCCAGCAGCCTGCGACGTGGACAGCCGAACTATGGCTACACCTTC.

The CDR3 DNA reads as TGTGCCAGCAGCCCCGCCCCCGGGACTAGCGTCTACGAGCAGTACTTC. Its protein product is CASSPAPGTSVYEQYF. V and J are TRBV3-1 and TRBJ2-7, with 10 bases identical to TRBD2. This CDR3 region has 16 residues. Germline trimming cut 4 bases from V and 3 bases from J; bases unmatched to any gene: 9. Germline values: CDR1 LGHDT, CDR2 YNNKEL (reference sequence).

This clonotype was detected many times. CDR3 region: CASSFDPVAGSYNEQFF. CDR3 DNA sequence: TGTGCCAGCAGCTTTGACCCTGTAGCGGGGTCTTACAATGAGCAGTTCTTC. V and J are TRBV5-4 and TRBJ2-1; 8 positions match TRBD2. Germline V gene sequence: CDR1 SGHNT, CDR2 YYREEE (reference sequence). V gave up 2 bases and J gave up 4 bases; unmatched junction bases: 11. The CDR3 covers 17 residues.

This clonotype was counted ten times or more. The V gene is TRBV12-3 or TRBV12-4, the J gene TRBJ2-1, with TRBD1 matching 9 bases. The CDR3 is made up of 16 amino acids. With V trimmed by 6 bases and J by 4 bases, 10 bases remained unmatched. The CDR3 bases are TGTGCCAGCAGCCAAAAGACAGGGGGAATTTACAATGAGCAGTTCTTC. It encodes CASSQKTGGIYNEQFF.

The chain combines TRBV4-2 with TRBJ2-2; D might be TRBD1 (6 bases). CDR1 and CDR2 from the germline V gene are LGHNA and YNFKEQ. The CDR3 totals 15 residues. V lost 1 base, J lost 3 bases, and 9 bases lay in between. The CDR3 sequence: CASSQAGADTGELFF. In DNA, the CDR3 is TGTGCCAGCAGCCAAGCAGGGGCGGACACCGGGGAGCTGTTTTTT.

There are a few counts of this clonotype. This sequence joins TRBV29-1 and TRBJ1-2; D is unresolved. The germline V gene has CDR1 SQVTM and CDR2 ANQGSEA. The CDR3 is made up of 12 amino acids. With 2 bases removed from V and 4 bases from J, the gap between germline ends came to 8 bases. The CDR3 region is CSVELEVYGYTF. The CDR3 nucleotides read TGCAGCGTTGAACTGGAGGTCTATGGCTACACCTTC.

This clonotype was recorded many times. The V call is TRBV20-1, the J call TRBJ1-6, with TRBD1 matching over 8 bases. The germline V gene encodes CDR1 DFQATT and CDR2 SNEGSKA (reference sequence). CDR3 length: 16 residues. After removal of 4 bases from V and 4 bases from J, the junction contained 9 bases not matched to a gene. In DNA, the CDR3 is TGCAGTGCTATCCGGGACAGGAGGGGATATAATTCACCCCTCCACTTT. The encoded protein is CSAIRDRRGYNSPLHF.

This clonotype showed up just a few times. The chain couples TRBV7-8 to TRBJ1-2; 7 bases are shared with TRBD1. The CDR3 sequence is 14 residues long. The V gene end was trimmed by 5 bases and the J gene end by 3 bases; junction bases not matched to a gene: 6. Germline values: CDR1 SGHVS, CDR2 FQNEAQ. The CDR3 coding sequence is TGTGCCAGCAGCGACCGGGACAGCTACTATGGCTACACCTTC. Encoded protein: CASSDRDSYYGYTF.

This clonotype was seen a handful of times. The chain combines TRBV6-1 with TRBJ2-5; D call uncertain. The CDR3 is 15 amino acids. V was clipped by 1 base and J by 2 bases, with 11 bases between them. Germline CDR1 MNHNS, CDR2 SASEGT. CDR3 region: CASSEEVALQETQYF. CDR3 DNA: TGTGCCAGCAGTGAAGAGGTCGCTTTACAAGAGACCCAGTACTTC.

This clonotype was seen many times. CDR3 nucleotides: TGTGCCAGCAGCTTTTACTTTTGGGAAGGGTCGTATGGCTACACCTTC. Its translation is CASSFYFWEGSYGYTF. V gene TRBV5-5 combines with J gene TRBJ1-2; D ambiguous. The CDR3 extends over 16 amino acids. V was shortened by 2 bases and J by 5 bases, with 19 bases between the two germline ends. The germline V gene has CDR1 SGHKS and CDR2 YYEKEE (reference sequence).

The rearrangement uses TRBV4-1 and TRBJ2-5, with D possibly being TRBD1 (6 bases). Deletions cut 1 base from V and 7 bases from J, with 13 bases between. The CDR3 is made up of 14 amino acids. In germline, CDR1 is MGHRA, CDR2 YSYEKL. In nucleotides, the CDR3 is TGCGCCAGCAGCCAAGGGGGGCCAGGAGCGACCCAGTACTTC. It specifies CASSQGGPGATQYF.

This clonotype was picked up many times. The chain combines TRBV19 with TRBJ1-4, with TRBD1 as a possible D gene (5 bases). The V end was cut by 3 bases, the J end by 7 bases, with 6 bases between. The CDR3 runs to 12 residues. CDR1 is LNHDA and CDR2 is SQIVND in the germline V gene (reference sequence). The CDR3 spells CASSIGGEKLFF. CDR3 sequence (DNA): TGTGCCAGTAGTATTGGGGGTGAAAAACTGTTTTTT.

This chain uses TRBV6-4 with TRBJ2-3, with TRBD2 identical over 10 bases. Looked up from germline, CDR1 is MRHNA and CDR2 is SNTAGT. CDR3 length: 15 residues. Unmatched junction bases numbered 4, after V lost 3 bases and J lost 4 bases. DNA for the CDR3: TGTGCCAGCAGTGAGGAAGCGGGAGGGCCAGATACGCAGTATTTT. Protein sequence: CASSEEAGGPDTQYF.

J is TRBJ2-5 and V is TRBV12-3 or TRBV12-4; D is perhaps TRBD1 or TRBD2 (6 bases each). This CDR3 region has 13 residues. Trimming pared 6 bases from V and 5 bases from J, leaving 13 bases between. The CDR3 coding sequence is TGTGCCAGCAGAGAGGGGGGAAGGGAGACCCAGTACTTC. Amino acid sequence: CASREGGRETQYF.

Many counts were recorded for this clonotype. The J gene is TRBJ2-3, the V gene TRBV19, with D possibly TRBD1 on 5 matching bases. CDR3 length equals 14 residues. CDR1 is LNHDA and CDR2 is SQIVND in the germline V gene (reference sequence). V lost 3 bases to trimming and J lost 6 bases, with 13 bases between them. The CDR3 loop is CASSITGATDTQYF. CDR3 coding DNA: TGTGCCAGTAGTATTACAGGAGCAACCGATACGCAGTATTTT.

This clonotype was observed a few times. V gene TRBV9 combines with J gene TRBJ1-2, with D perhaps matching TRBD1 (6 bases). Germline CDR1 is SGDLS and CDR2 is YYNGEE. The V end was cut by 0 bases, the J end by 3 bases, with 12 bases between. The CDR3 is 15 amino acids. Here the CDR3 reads CASSVDGGGYYGYTF. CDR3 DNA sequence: TGTGCCAGCAGCGTAGATGGAGGGGGTTACTATGGCTACACCTTC.

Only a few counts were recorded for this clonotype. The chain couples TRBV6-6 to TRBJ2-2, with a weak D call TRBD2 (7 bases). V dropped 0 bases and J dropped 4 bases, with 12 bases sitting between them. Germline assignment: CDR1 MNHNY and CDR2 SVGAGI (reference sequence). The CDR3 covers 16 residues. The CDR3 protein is CASSYSIRGATGELFF. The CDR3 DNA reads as TGTGCCAGCAGTTACTCGATCCGGGGGGCCACCGGGGAGCTGTTTTTT.

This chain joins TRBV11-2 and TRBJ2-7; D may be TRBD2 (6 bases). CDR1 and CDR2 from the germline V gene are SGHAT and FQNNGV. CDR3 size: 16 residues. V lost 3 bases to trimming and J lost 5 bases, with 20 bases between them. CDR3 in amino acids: CASSFYGGTSDHEQYF. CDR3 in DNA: TGTGCCAGCAGCTTTTACGGGGGTACGTCTGATCACGAGCAGTACTTC.

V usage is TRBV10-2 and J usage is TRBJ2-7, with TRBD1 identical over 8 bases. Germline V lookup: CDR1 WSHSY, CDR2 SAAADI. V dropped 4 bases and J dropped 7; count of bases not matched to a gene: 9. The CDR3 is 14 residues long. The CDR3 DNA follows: TGCGCCAGCAGTGCCGGCAGGGGGCCTGGGGAGCAGTACTTC. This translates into CASSAGRGPGEQYF.

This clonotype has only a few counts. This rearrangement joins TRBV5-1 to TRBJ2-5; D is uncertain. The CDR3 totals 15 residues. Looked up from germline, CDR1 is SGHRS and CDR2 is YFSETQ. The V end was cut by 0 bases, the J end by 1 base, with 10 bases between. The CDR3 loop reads CASSLDPGRQETQYF. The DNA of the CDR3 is TGCGCCAGCAGCTTGGATCCAGGCCGCCAAGAGACCCAGTACTTC. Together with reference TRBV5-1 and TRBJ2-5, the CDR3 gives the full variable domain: KAGVTQTPRYLIKTRGQQVTLSCSPISGHRSVSWYQQTPGQGLQFLFEYFSETQRNKGNFPGRFSGRQFSNSRSEMNVSTLELGDSALYLCASSLDPGRQETQYFGPGTRLLVL.

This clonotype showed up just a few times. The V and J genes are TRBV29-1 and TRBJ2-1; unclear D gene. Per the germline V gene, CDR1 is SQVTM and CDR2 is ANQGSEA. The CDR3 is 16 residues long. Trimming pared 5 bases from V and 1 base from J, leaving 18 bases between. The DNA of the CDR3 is TGCAGCGTTCCTGATGGCAACTTGATTTCCTACAATGAGCAGTTCTTC. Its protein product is CSVPDGNLISYNEQFF.